These T cell receptor beta chains were read from a single sample in a study of blood T cells in healthy people across ages. In TCRdb, the 5' RACE reads were re-called with MiXCR into one record per CDR3 protein. This table has 780,000 or so distinct CDR3 sequences, 45% to 70% appearing once. Sequenced sample: blood. These receptors all stem from a man aged 35 to 55 in good health. The CDR3 runs from the conserved cysteine through the conserved F or W. Fields, in order: V gene, clone size, J gene, CDR3 protein. The size of a clone is reported for some rows only, either as once, few or many, or as a class for expanded clones.

>TRBV11-3|NA|TRBJ2-1
CASSLDFEYNEQFF
>TRBV20-1|once|TRBJ2-7
CSARGREEVYEQYF
>TRBV21-1|NA|TRBJ1-1
CASSKEGPRDRETEAFF
>TRBV7-8|NA|TRBJ1-6
CASSLRASAYNSPLHF
>TRBV5-1|NA|TRBJ1-2
CASSLGDSQGTGYTF
>TRBV7-3|NA|TRBJ2-2
CASSSIAGGPHTGELFF
>TRBV9|NA|TRBJ2-3
CASSVWDDTDTQYF
>TRBV9|NA|TRBJ2-5
CASSSGTGMETQYF
>TRBV18|NA|TRBJ1-1
CASSPPPGGNTEAFF
>TRBV27|NA|TRBJ2-1
CASNAGPYNEQFF
>TRBV7-2|few|NA
CASSLSGSKDYEQYF
>TRBV4-1|NA|TRBJ1-3
CASTQETGNTIYF
>TRBV20-1|NA|TRBJ2-7
CSAAGTSGAFWGEQYF
>TRBV7-2|NA|TRBJ1-1
CASSLLGENTEAFF
>TRBV6-5|NA|TRBJ1-1
CASSYSIRNTEAFF
>TRBV10-3|NA|TRBJ2-7
CAISERSYEQYF
>TRBV28|NA|TRBJ2-7
CASSGRKYEQYF
>TRBV11-2|NA|TRBJ2-5
CASSLGGGDQETQYF
>TRBV3-1|NA|TRBJ2-1
CASSQRTGRDEQFF
>TRBV14|few|TRBJ2-3
CASSLSFIADTQYF
>TRBV7-2|few|TRBJ1-2
CASSPDRGVKGYTF
>TRBV2|NA|TRBJ1-2
CASRVDGYTF
>TRBV7-8|few|TRBJ2-3
CASSLDHSTDTQYF
>TRBV7-2|few|TRBJ2-3
CASSLVGQGVDTQYF
>TRBV12-3/TRBV12-4|NA|TRBJ2-1
CASSSTLLAGGPNEQFF
>TRBV28|NA|TRBJ2-3
CASSFKGPGSTDTQYF
>TRBV6-5|NA|TRBJ2-7
CASSYSAANEQYF
>TRBV6-5|NA|TRBJ2-3
CATAGGDTQYF
>TRBV5-1|NA|TRBJ2-2
CASSLATQGYTGELFF
>TRBV6-1|NA|TRBJ1-2
CASSVQGNSYGYTF
>TRBV28|few|TRBJ2-5
CASTEPKETQYF
>TRBV7-2|NA|TRBJ2-7
CASSRFHGKTYEQYF
>TRBV6-2/TRBV6-3|NA|TRBJ2-7
CASNSAYEQYF
>TRBV27|NA|TRBJ2-5
CASSVGIWETQYF
>TRBV15|NA|TRBJ2-5
CATSRDLGVGETQYF
>TRBV28|NA|TRBJ2-2
CASSSHPGQGAELFF
>TRBV28|few|TRBJ2-3
CASGGLAGVTGKYTDTQYF
>TRBV12-3/TRBV12-4|NA|TRBJ1-5
CASSITQGSSPQHF
>TRBV4-1|NA|TRBJ2-1
CASSQDPPSGRYEQFF
>TRBV10-3|NA|TRBJ1-1
CAISESRTEHEAFF